These 2 T cell receptor beta chains were sequenced from one sample in a study of blood T cells in healthy people across ages. Together with a sample-barcoded 5' primer, a J-beta primer mix was included in a second PCR lasting about 7 to 12 cycles. TCRdb re-derived calls from the 5' RACE reads in MiXCR, one entry per CDR3 protein. Of 750,000 or so distinct CDR3 sequences in the sample, approximately 25% are singletons; the top ten hold more than 8.5%. These data were also filed under a second study, of T cells of mothers and their children.

The sample taken for sequencing was blood. These receptors came from a boy aged 10-17 years in good health.

The V and J genes are TRBV29-1 and TRBJ1-2; D may be TRBD1 (5 bases). CDR1 and CDR2 (germline): SQVTM, ANQGSEA. The CDR3 has 15 amino acids. V lost 0 bases and J lost 4, with 15 bases in between. The CDR3 DNA reads TGCAGCGTTGAAGATCAGAGTGGGGCGGGCTATGGCTACACCTTC. It specifies CSVEDQSGAGYGYTF.

A note on this clonotype: At one end the junction does not follow the germline gene, possibly because of a read error. This sequence joins TRBV4-2 and TRBJ1-4, with no clear D. This CDR3 contains 16 residues. The germline V gene encodes CDR1 LGHNA and CDR2 YNFKEQ. CDR3 in DNA: TGTGCCAGCAGCCAAGCCCCCAGGTTTGATAATGAAGAACTGTTTTTT. Residues: CASSQAPRFDNEELFF.